This TCR beta chain appears in the sequencing data of a study of beta chain features in type 1 diabetes. Notes on the study in general: In comparison with healthy donors, patients had naive, central memory and Treg TCRB repertoires that appeared more similar. Among type 1 diabetes patients, VDJ junctions had fewer insertions and more deletions. Type 1 diabetes patients had TCRB CDR3s that were shorter (moderately but significantly so) in all four CD4+ subsets.

As concerns this clone: Antigen specificity is unknown.

Reverse transcription of all isolated RNA meant that expressed TCRB transcripts were sequenced. About 3.5 million reads per sample on average were obtained from naive, central memory and regulatory T cell samples. Method: immunoSEQ multiplex PCR; TCRdb's copy keeps in-frame clones and lacks some. This table has about 160,000 clones, around 9% appearing once. The CDR3 covers 15 residues. CDR1 and CDR2 from the germline V gene are SGHRS and YFSETQ. V shed 4 bases, J shed 5 bases, and the junction held 9 bases outside the gene matches. CD45RO/CCR7/CD25/CD127/CD95/CD27 staining was used to isolate CD4+ naive, central memory, regulatory and stem cell-like memory cells by sorting.

Specimen: central memory CD4+ T cells from blood. The gene calls are TRBV5-1 and TRBJ2-1, with TRBD1 matching 7 bases. The sequence came from a woman under 40 with type 1 diabetes. CDR3 amino acids: CASSPRTGPDNEQFF. The CDR3 DNA reads TGCGCCAGCAGCCCCCGGACAGGACCAGACAATGAGCAGTTCTTC.